One and the same sample provided the 23 T cell receptor beta chains below, sequenced in a study of T cells in women clearing cervical HPV infection. Profiled with immunoSEQ multiplex PCR; TCRdb holds only in-frame clones, not every one. The table lists about 31,000 clones, with around 3% in the top ten. The specimen was blood buffy coat. The receptors shown here come from a woman aged 18 to 69 with a cervical HPV16 infection that either progressed to CIN3+ or cleared (not recorded which).

On this clone itself: Sequencing ends 3 residues short of the CDR3 end; the germline J gene provides the rest. The V call is TRBV7-2, the J call TRBJ2-1, with a weak D call TRBD1 (5 bases). The CDR3 spans 14 residues. V gave up 5 bases and J gave up 9 bases, with 17 bases separating them. The germline V gene encodes CDR1 SGHTA and CDR2 FQGNSA. CDR3 DNA (partial): TGTGCCAGCAGCCTCAGGGCCCCGCAGGGTGAG. Its protein product is CASSLRAPQGE. The full CDR3 protein reads CASSLRAPQGEQFF.

Details on this clone: The CDR3 goes on 3 residues after the read ends, and that part is filled in from the germline J gene. The V and J genes are TRBV18 and TRBJ2-7; D may correspond to TRBD1 or TRBD2 (6 bases each). CDR3 length: 15 amino acids. Germline loops: CDR1 KGHSH, CDR2 LQKENI. Trimming left V 3 bases short and J 2 bases short, with 14 bases between. Incomplete CDR3 DNA: TGTGCCAGCTCACCCAAAGGGAGGACAGCCTACGAG. Its translation is CASSPKGRTAYE. The CDR3 reads in full as CASSPKGRTAYEQYF.

With regard to this clone: The CDR3 is cut off 3 residues early in the read; its end comes from the germline J gene. This rearrangement joins TRBV2 to TRBJ2-1, with D possibly TRBD2 on 6 matching bases. The V end lost 4 bases, the J end lost 2 bases, and 12 bases lay between the germline ends. The CDR3 spans 15 residues. Germline CDR1 and CDR2: SNHLY and FYNNEI. The DNA read from the CDR3 is TGTGCCAGCAGTGGGGAGCGGGCCCCCTACAATGAG. This sequence encodes CASSGERAPYNE. The whole CDR3 sequence reads CASSGERAPYNEQFF.

With regard to this clone: With the read ending 3 residues before the CDR3 end, the germline J gene is used to fill in that end. V usage is TRBV7-3 and J usage is TRBJ2-1; 9 bases match TRBD1. J gave up 6 bases and V 5 bases, and 8 bases lay outside the gene matches. Germline V gives CDR1 SGHTA, CDR2 FQGTGA. The CDR3 sequence is 15 residues long. The CDR3 loop reads CASSAGQGPFNEQFF. The covered CDR3 bases are TGTGCCAGCAGCGCCGGACAGGGGCCCTTCAATGAG.

With regard to this clone: The sequenced fragment ends 3 residues before the CDR3 boundary, so the rest is inferred from the germline J gene. This rearrangement joins TRBV2 to TRBJ2-5; a weak D match, TRBD2 (5 bases). The CDR3 spans 14 residues. V was shortened by 2 bases and J by 4 bases, with 11 bases between the two germline ends. Looked up from germline, CDR1 is SNHLY and CDR2 is FYNNEI. The sequenced CDR3 bases are TGTGCCAGCAGTGAACGCCCTAGCAGAGAGACC. Its translation: CASSERPSRET. The CDR3 reads in full as CASSERPSRETQYF.

To note about this clone: The observed sequence ends 3 residues before the CDR3 terminus, with the missing tail filled in from the germline J gene. The chain links TRBV20-1 to TRBJ2-2; 15 bases fit TRBD2. Germline lookup yields CDR1 DFQATT and CDR2 SNEGSKA (reference sequence). V was pared by 5 bases and J by 5 bases, with 6 bases of the junction left unmatched. There are 16 residues in the CDR3. The sequenced part of the CDR3 DNA is TGCAGTGCTTGGACTAGCGGGGGGGCGGGGACCGGGGAG. Residues: CSAWTSGGAGTGE. The CDR3 as a whole reads CSAWTSGGAGTGELFF.

Remarks on this clone: Read data end 3 residues before the CDR3 end; the end is taken from the germline J gene. This chain joins TRBV2 and TRBJ2-2; 8 bases align to TRBD1. The CDR3 is made up of 15 amino acids. Germline trimming cut 6 bases from V and 4 bases from J; bases unmatched to any gene: 7. Germline CDR1 SNHLY, CDR2 FYNNEI. CDR3 DNA (partial): TGTGCCAGCAGAGTTTATACAGGGGGCACCGGGGAG. It codes for CASRVYTGGTGE. The complete CDR3 reads CASRVYTGGTGELFF.

In the case of this clone: One junction end does not reproduce the germline sequence, and a read error may be involved. The read terminates 3 residues ahead of where the CDR3 ends, so the germline J gene completes it. Other DNA sequences from this sample encode an identical CDR3 as well. The chain couples TRBV20-1 to TRBJ1-2; D might be TRBD1 (5 bases). In germline, CDR1 is DFQATT, CDR2 SNEGSKA (reference sequence). CDR3 length: 14 amino acids. The covered CDR3 bases are TGCAGTGCTCGACCTCCCCGACAGAACTATGGT. As protein: CSARPPRQNYG. The CDR3 in its entirety is CSARPPRQNYGYTF.

This clone ranks as medium-sized in terms of frequency. The sequence runs out 3 residues before the end of the CDR3; the remainder is reconstructed from the germline J gene. V and J are TRBV7-3 and TRBJ1-6; 10 bases are shared with TRBD1. Germline V lookup: CDR1 SGHTA, CDR2 FQGTGA. With V trimmed by 1 base and J by 11 bases, 2 bases remained unmatched. The CDR3 extends over 14 amino acids. The covered CDR3 bases are TGTGCCAGCAGCTTAAAGGGACAGGGGACACCC. Translation: CASSLKGQGTP. The full CDR3 protein reads CASSLKGQGTPLHF.

As regards this clone: The same CDR3 also results from other DNA sequences found in this sample. The CDR3 spells CASSLRSGSEETQYF. The CDR3 bases that were read are TGTGCCAGCAGCCTACGTTCGGGTTCTGAAGAGACC. The V gene is TRBV5-5, the J gene TRBJ2-5; no firm D call. The CDR3 extends 3 residues past the end of the read, so its final part is completed from the germline J gene. V shed 4 bases and J shed 3 bases, with 16 bases lying between them. Germline V gene sequence: CDR1 SGHKS, CDR2 YYEKEE (reference sequence). The CDR3 covers 15 residues.

Concerning this clone itself: The read ends 3 residues before the CDR3 terminus; that terminus is restored from the germline J gene. The chain combines TRBV20-1 with TRBJ2-2, with TRBD2 matching 10 bases. CDR1 and CDR2 (germline): DFQATT, SNEGSKA (reference sequence). After removal of 6 bases from V and 3 bases from J, the junction contained 4 bases not matched to a gene. CDR3 length: 14 amino acids. The CDR3 here is CSALAGGYTGELFF. The part of the CDR3 DNA that was read is TGCAGTGCCTTAGCGGGGGGTTACACCGGGGAG.

Comment on this clone: The read finishes 3 residues shy of the CDR3 end, and the germline J gene is used to complete it. The chain couples TRBV30 to TRBJ1-1; D not certain. Germline V lookup: CDR1 GTSNPN, CDR2 SVGIG (reference sequence). This CDR3 spans 13 amino acids. V lost 0 bases and J 2 bases, leaving 7 bases between the germline ends. The sequenced part of the CDR3 DNA is TGTGCCTGGAGTGTACTTGCCAACACTGAA. Its translation: CAWSVLANTE. From start to end, the CDR3 is CAWSVLANTEAFF.

The chain's CDR3 is CSASFRGKNIQYF. CDR3 DNA (partial): TGCAGTGCTAGTTTCAGGGGCAAAAACATT. This sequence joins TRBV20-1 and TRBJ2-4; perhaps TRBD1 as D (6 bases). The read terminates 3 residues before the CDR3 end, so the remaining end is supplied by the germline J gene. This CDR3 region has 13 residues. CDR1 is DFQATT, CDR2 SNEGSKA, per germline (reference sequence). With 3 bases removed from V and 3 bases from J, the gap between germline ends came to 9 bases.

As regards this clone: The read gets to within 3 residues of the CDR3 end, and the germline J gene fills in the rest. The chain is built from TRBV7-2 and TRBJ1-1, with a possible D match to TRBD1 (5 bases). This CDR3 is built from 13 residues. Trimming removed 10 bases from V and 4 bases from J, with 16 bases in between. Germline CDR1 is SGHTA and CDR2 is FQGNSA. The CDR3: CATKEGRATEAFF. The covered CDR3 bases are TGTGCCACTAAAGAGGGGCGAGCCACTGAA.

As regards this clone: Coverage ceases 3 residues before the CDR3 finishes, and the germline J gene fills in the end. The chain combines TRBV6-1 with TRBJ1-1, with D possibly TRBD1 on 6 matching bases. Trimming stripped 4 bases from V and 1 base from J, with 13 bases between. Germline CDR1 MNHNS, CDR2 SASEGT. This CDR3 comprises 15 residues. CDR3 DNA (partial): TGTGCCAGCAGTGCATACAGGGAGGCGAACACTGAA. As protein: CASSAYREANTE. Given in full, the CDR3 is CASSAYREANTEAFF.

Considering frequency, this clone is medium-sized. The read halts 3 residues ahead of the CDR3 end, with the missing end drawn from the germline J gene. This chain uses TRBV19 with TRBJ2-5; 11 bases are shared with TRBD2. V lost 4 bases to trimming and J lost 5 bases; unmatched junction nucleotides: 3. Germline values: CDR1 LNHDA, CDR2 SQIVND (reference sequence). The CDR3 spans 14 residues. The sequenced CDR3 bases are TGTGCCAGTAGTAAGGGACTAGCGGTGGAGACC. Translated, it gives CASSKGLAVET. The full CDR3 sequence reads CASSKGLAVETQYF.

In the case of this clone: The read terminates 3 residues before the CDR3 end, so the remaining end is supplied by the germline J gene. The chain has TRBV20-1 and TRBJ2-2; TRBD1 is a possible D gene (5 bases). The germline V gene has CDR1 DFQATT and CDR2 SNEGSKA (reference sequence). The CDR3 consists of 12 residues. The sequenced CDR3 bases are TGCAGTGCTAGAAGGGGAAATTCACCG. Residues: CSARRGNSP. The whole CDR3 sequence is CSARRGNSPLFF.

About this clone itself: The read gets to within 3 residues of the CDR3 end, and the germline J gene fills in the rest. This sequence joins TRBV20-1 and TRBJ1-5; possibly TRBD1 for D (6 bases). Per the germline V gene, CDR1 is DFQATT and CDR2 is SNEGSKA (reference sequence). This CDR3 is built from 14 residues. V gave up 7 bases and J gave up 4 bases, with 17 bases separating them. CDR3 DNA, as far as it was read: TGCAGTGTGGGGGCAGCAAGACTTAATCAGCCC. It encodes CSVGAARLNQP. The full-length CDR3 reads as CSVGAARLNQPQHF.

Regarding this clone: The read terminates 3 residues ahead of where the CDR3 ends, so the germline J gene completes it. This chain connects TRBV6-2 or TRBV6-3 to TRBJ1-5; D perhaps matches TRBD1 (5 bases). Germline V gene lookup returns CDR1 MNHEY and CDR2 SVGEGT. V was clipped by 4 bases and J by 7 bases, with 11 bases between them. CDR3 length: 13 amino acids. CDR3 protein: CASSSGRVQPQHF. The DNA read from the CDR3 is TGTGCCAGCAGTTCTGGCAGGGTGCAGCCC.

Note on this clone: The observed sequence ends 3 residues before the CDR3 terminus, with the missing tail filled in from the germline J gene. The chain is built from TRBV20-1 and TRBJ2-5; 10 bases agree with TRBD2. The CDR3 contains 15 residues. The germline CDR1 and CDR2 sequences are DFQATT and SNEGSKA (reference sequence). J lost 5 bases, V lost 3 bases, and 9 bases had no gene match. The CDR3 DNA, read in part, is TGCAGTGCTAGCGGGAGCGGGGGGGCCGGGGAGACC. Encoded protein: CSASGSGGAGET. In full, the CDR3 reads CSASGSGGAGETQYF.

Regarding this clone: The read ends 3 residues shy of where the CDR3 ends; the end is completed using the germline J gene. Distinct nucleotide sequences in the sample also encode this CDR3. This chain uses TRBV2 with TRBJ1-3; D perhaps matches TRBD1 (5 bases). This CDR3 spans 16 amino acids. Trimming shortened V by 4 bases and J by 0 bases, and 13 bases separated the two germline ends. Germline CDR1 and CDR2: SNHLY and FYNNEI. This CDR3 is CASSGREQVSGNTIYF. Partial CDR3 DNA: TGTGCCAGCAGTGGCAGGGAACAAGTCTCTGGAAACACC. Full variable domain (rest looked up from reference TRBV2 and TRBJ1-3): EPEVTQTPSHQVTQMGQEVILRCVPISNHLYFYWYRQILGQKVEFLVSFYNNEISEKSEIFDDQFSVERPDGSNFTLKIRSTKLEDSAMYFCASSGREQVSGNTIYFGEGSWLTVV.

The part of the CDR3 DNA that was read is TGCAGTGCCAATCAGGGGCTCAATCAGCCG. As protein: CSANQGLNQP. Given in full, the CDR3 is CSANQGLNQPQYF. This chain joins TRBV20-1 and TRBJ2-3, with D perhaps matching TRBD1 (6 bases). The CDR3 end falls 3 residues outside the read, so it is completed with the germline J gene. Germline CDR1 reads DFQATT; CDR2 reads SNEGSKA (reference sequence). This CDR3 has 13 residues.

CDR3 residues: CASSPPGEGSSGANVLTF. The part of the CDR3 DNA that was read is TGTGCCAGCAGCCCCCCTGGGGAGGGGAGCTCTGGGGCCAACGTC. The J gene is TRBJ2-6, the V gene TRBV7-3; 7 nucleotides line up with TRBD2. The read falls 3 residues short of the CDR3 end, and the missing part is taken from the germline J gene. The J segment lost 0 bases and the V segment lost 5 bases, leaving 10 bases of the junction unmatched. Germline CDR1 and CDR2: SGHTA and FQGTGA. The CDR3 is made up of 18 amino acids.